This T cell receptor (beta chain) was profiled in a study of T cell repertoires in cytomegalovirus infection. Study overall: Matching HLA type and CMV infection were both indicated by public TCR beta signatures.

TCRdb recomputed calls from the reads with MiXCR, one row per CDR3 protein. The sample has 270,000 or so distinct CDR3 sequences, about 15% seen once. Per the germline V gene, CDR1 is MGHRA and CDR2 is YSYEKL. There are 16 residues in the CDR3. The V and J ends lost 0 bases and 1 base respectively, with 13 bases between them. This clonotype occurred a few times. Its antigen is not known. Points from the study as a whole: CMV-specific TCR beta clonotypes restricted by HLA-C were the ones dominating the ex vivo response. Identification of carriers of CMV plus the relevant HLA was performed using cumulative public TCR beta family frequency.

Sequencing was done on a sample of CD8+ T cells from PBMCs. The clonotype originates from a human donor in good health (CMV status not recorded). Some clones in this sample may be carry-over from other donors' samples. The V and J genes are TRBV4-1 and TRBJ2-7, with unresolved D. The chain's CDR3 is CASSQDSPGYSYEQYF. The CDR3 bases are TGCGCCAGCAGCCAAGATTCTCCGGGTTATTCCTACGAGCAGTACTTC.